This is a list of T cell receptor beta chains from one sample in a study of blood T cell repertoires in COVID-19. This table comes from immunoSEQ multiplex PCR, and its TCRdb copy is limited to in-frame clones, with some not included. Here the sample spans about 6,400 clones, around 83% being singletons. The specimen sequenced was peripheral blood. The receptor set was obtained from a human donor with active COVID-19. The donor label of this sample is uncertain. CDR3s include the opening cysteine and the closing phenylalanine or tryptophan. A D gene is named only where the DNA matches it firmly. Clone size is not always given. Where it is, it says once, few, many or a class for expanded clones.

clone_size j_call d_call v_call cdr3_nt cdr3_aa
NA TRBJ1-2 TRBD1 TRBV29-1 TGCAGCGTAGCACAGGGGGTGGGTGGCTACACCTTC CSVAQGVGGYTF
NA TRBJ1-2 TRBD1 TRBV4-3 TGCGCCAGCAGCCAAGGTTCCTCGGACAGGGCATATGGCTACACCTTC CASSQGSSDRAYGYTF
NA TRBJ2-5 TRBD1 TRBV13 TGTGCCAGCAGCTGGGACAGGGAAGAGACCCAGTACTTC CASSWDREETQYF
NA TRBJ2-3 TRBD1 TRBV28 TGTGCCAGCAGCCATCGAGGAAGGGGGCTCACAGATACGCAGTATTTT CASSHRGRGLTDTQYF
NA TRBJ1-1 NA TRBV12-3/TRBV12-4 TGTGCCAGCAGTTTTCTCGACAGTAAAGCTTTCTTT CASSFLDSKAFF
NA TRBJ2-1 TRBD2 TRBV29-1 TGCAGCGTTGCGGGAGGCTCCAATGAGCAGTTCTTC CSVAGGSNEQFF
NA TRBJ1-6 TRBD1 TRBV15 TGTGCCACCAGCAAGACGACAGGGGGCTATAATTCACCCCTCCACTTT CATSKTTGGYNSPLHF
NA TRBJ2-2 TRBD2 TRBV5-4 TGTGCCAGCAGCTTGGACGATTTCGAGCGGGAGTTATCCGGGGAGCTGTTTTTT CASSLDDFERELSGELFF
NA TRBJ2-3 NA TRBV11-2 TGTGCCAGCAGCTTTCCACACGTCGGGAGTGGCACAGATACGCAGTATTTT CASSFPHVGSGTDTQYF
NA TRBJ2-3 TRBD2 TRBV3-1/TRBV3-2 TGTGCCAGCAGCCAAGGGACTAGCGGGAGGATAAATACGCAGTATTTT CASSQGTSGRINTQYF
NA TRBJ2-1 TRBD1 TRBV11-2 TGTGCCAGCAGCTTAGTACAGGGGGCTTACAATGAGCAGTTCTTC CASSLVQGAYNEQFF
NA TRBJ2-1 TRBD2 TRBV19 TGTGCCAGTAGTATACCGAGCGGGGGGGCCTTGAATGAGCAGTTCTTC CASSIPSGGALNEQFF
NA TRBJ2-3 TRBD1 TRBV11-2 TGTGCCAGCAGCCGGACAGGGCCAGATACGCAGTATTTT CASSRTGPDTQYF
once TRBJ1-5 TRBD1 TRBV5-1 TGCGCCAGCAGCTTGTTGGCAGGGGGGCAGCCCCAGCATTTT CASSLLAGGQPQHF
NA TRBJ1-1 NA TRBV6-5 TGTGCCAGCAGCCACCCCGAGAGGAACACTGAAGCTTTCTTT CASSHPERNTEAFF
NA TRBJ1-5 TRBD1 TRBV7-3 TGTGCCAGCAGCTCGCCATACCGGGACAGGGAGGATCAGCCCCAGCATTTT CASSSPYRDREDQPQHF
NA TRBJ2-6 TRBD1 TRBV7-9 TGTGCCAGCAGCCCACTGGGACAGCCCTCTGGGGCCAACGTCCTGACTTTC CASSPLGQPSGANVLTF
NA TRBJ2-7 NA TRBV19 TGTGCCAGCGCCCCCGGACAGAGAACCTACGAGCAGTACTTC CASAPGQRTYEQYF
NA TRBJ1-2 NA TRBV9 TGTGCCAGTGGGGAGGGGTTTAACTATGGCTACACCTTC CASGEGFNYGYTF
NA TRBJ2-2 NA TRBV12-5 TGTGCTAGTGGTTTATGGCCGAACACCGGGGAGCTGTTTTTT CASGLWPNTGELFF
NA TRBJ2-6 NA TRBV21-1 TGTGCCAGCAGCATCTCCGGGACAGGGGACTCTGGGGCCAACGTCCTGACTTTC CASSISGTGDSGANVLTF
NA TRBJ2-3 NA TRBV10-2 TGCGCCAGCAGTGAACTCGATACGCAGTATTTT CASSELDTQYF
once TRBJ1-1 NA TRBV28 TGTGCCAGCACCGACTTGGAGACTCGGGACACTGAAGCTTTCTTT CASTDLETRDTEAFF
NA TRBJ2-5 NA TRBV7-9 TGTGCCAGCAGCTTGGCCGGGAGCCAAGAGACCCAGTACTTC CASSLAGSQETQYF
NA TRBJ1-1 NA TRBV6-5 TGTGCCAGCAGCCACGCGGGGAACACTGAAGCTTTCTTT CASSHAGNTEAFF
once TRBJ2-7 TRBD1 TRBV3-1/TRBV3-2 TGTGCCAGCAGCCAAGGAATAACAGGGGCCATCCCCTACGAGCAGTACTTC CASSQGITGAIPYEQYF
NA TRBJ1-6 NA TRBV7-6 TGTGCCAGCAGCTCCGGGAGGGGGAGCGGTAATTCACCCCTCCACTTT CASSSGRGSGNSPLHF
NA TRBJ1-6 NA TRBV30 TGTGCCTGGAGTGGGACAGACGCCTATAATTCACCCCTCCACTTT CAWSGTDAYNSPLHF
NA TRBJ2-7 NA TRBV28 TGTGCCAGCAGTTTCGGGACACCGGGGCCCAAGCAGTACTTC CASSFGTPGPKQYF
NA TRBJ2-1 TRBD1 TRBV7-9 TGTGCCAGCAGCCAGCCGGGACAGGGGTATTACAATGAGCAGTTCTTC CASSQPGQGYYNEQFF
NA TRBJ2-7 TRBD2 TRBV27 TGTGCCAGCAGTGACCCAGCGGGAAGCTCCTACGAGCAGTACTTC CASSDPAGSSYEQYF
large TRBJ2-7 NA TRBV6-5 TGTGCCAGCAGTCCCACCTTGGCTGCCACCTACGAGCAGTACTTC CASSPTLAATYEQYF
once TRBJ2-2 TRBD1 TRBV2 TGTGCCAGCACTCCGGGACAGGGTTTTACCGGGGAGCTGTTTTTT CASTPGQGFTGELFF
NA TRBJ2-5 NA TRBV3-1/TRBV3-2 TGTGCCAGCAGCCAATGGACTCATGCGGAGACCCAGTACTTC CASSQWTHAETQYF
NA TRBJ1-4 TRBD1 TRBV4-2 TGTGCCAGCAGCCGAGAACAGGGGTCGGAAAAACTGTTTTTT CASSREQGSEKLFF
NA TRBJ1-2 NA TRBV15 TGTGCCACCAGCGGCCCGGGAGAGCATTCTAACTATGGCTACACCTTC CATSGPGEHSNYGYTF
NA TRBJ1-2 NA TRBV9 TGTGCCAGCAGCGTAGCACGATCAGGGGTTGAAGGCTACACCTTC CASSVARSGVEGYTF
NA TRBJ2-7 NA TRBV18 TGTGCCAGCTCAGACAGGTCATCCTACGAGCAGTACTTC CASSDRSSYEQYF
NA TRBJ1-3 NA TRBV2 TGTGCCAGCAGTGAACCAGGGTCTTATGGAAACACCATATATTTT CASSEPGSYGNTIYF
NA TRBJ2-3 TRBD2 TRBV4-3 TGCGCCAGCAGCCAAGATGTGGCGGGAGTTGTAGATACGCAGTATTTT CASSQDVAGVVDTQYF